Detailed here is one T cell receptor beta chain. The data derive from a study of blood T cell repertoires in COVID-19. The assay was immunoSEQ multiplex PCR, and TCRdb's table has in-frame clones only and misses some. Found here are approximately 100,000 clones, roughly 80% of them singletons; the top ten hold around 20%. Germline CDR1 SQVTM, CDR2 ANQGSEA. The CDR3 has 12 amino acids. Trimming pared 4 bases from V and 6 bases from J, leaving 12 bases between. The chain uses TRBV29-1 and TRBJ1-2; a weak D match, TRBD1 (5 bases). The TCR sequence derives from a man in his sixties or seventies with active or convalescent COVID-19. The sequenced sample consisted of peripheral blood. In DNA form, the CDR3 reads TGCAGCGTTGGTGAGATAGGGGATGGCTACACCTTC. Translated, it gives CSVGEIGDGYTF.